A single sample gave rise to the 32 T cell receptor beta chains below, sequenced in a study of control samples from healthy donors and cancer patients. The repertoire was sequenced with immunoSEQ multiplex PCR; TCRdb's copy has only in-frame clones and lacks some. The sample includes 130,000 or so clones, about 92% of them seen just once. Sequenced sample: blood. The receptor source for this set is a woman aged 50 to 65 in good health.

This rearrangement joins TRBV21-1 to TRBJ2-1; the D call of TRBD2 is as the table states it, not checked on the DNA. TRBV21-1 is a documented pseudogene. CDR3 length: 19 amino acids. In DNA form, the CDR3 reads TGTGCCAGCAGCAAAGCGCTTTCGGACTCCCGAAGCTCCTACAATGAGCAGTTCTTC. This codes for CASSKALSDSRSSYNEQFF.

V gene TRBV5-1 combines with J gene TRBJ2-2; 8 bases line up with TRBD1. The germline V gene encodes CDR1 SGHRS and CDR2 YFSETQ. The CDR3 sequence is 15 residues long. With V trimmed by 0 bases and J by 3 bases, 1 base remained unmatched. CDR3 protein: CASSLGTGYTGELFF. The DNA for the CDR3 is TGCGCCAGCAGCTTGGGGACAGGGTACACCGGGGAGCTGTTTTTT.

The chain couples TRBV2 to TRBJ1-1; D gene uncertain. Germline loops: CDR1 SNHLY, CDR2 FYNNEI. V lost 8 bases to trimming and J lost 1 base, with 8 bases between them. The CDR3 is made up of 12 amino acids. The CDR3: CASWRGNTEAFF. The CDR3 region has the DNA TGTGCCAGCTGGCGGGGGAACACTGAAGCTTTCTTT.

The V and J genes are TRBV19 and TRBJ1-2; D might be TRBD1 (6 bases). The length of the CDR3 is 16 residues. Germline V CDR1 and CDR2: LNHDA, SQIVND (reference sequence). With 4 bases removed from V and 4 bases from J, the gap between germline ends came to 19 bases. Written as DNA, the CDR3 is TGTGCCAGTAGTACCTTGACAGGCAAACTACTCTATGGCTACACCTTC. Translation: CASSTLTGKLLYGYTF.

The chain is built from TRBV5-1 and TRBJ1-2; D is unclear. V was cut by 0 bases and J by 7 bases, with 16 bases left in between. The germline gives CDR1 SGHRS, CDR2 YFSETQ. The CDR3 runs 15 residues. CDR3 sequence reads: CASSLVGGGSGGYTF. For the CDR3, the DNA is TGCGCCAGCAGCTTGGTTGGAGGAGGGAGCGGTGGCTACACCTTC.

The chain has TRBV7-2 and TRBJ1-5, with D hard to call. CDR3 length: 16 amino acids. Germline CDR1 and CDR2: SGHTA and FQGNSA. V was pared by 1 base and J by 7 bases, with 17 bases between. Here the CDR3 DNA reads TGTGCCAGCAGCTTAGTCGGAACAGCAACGGAACAGCCCCAGCATTTT. Translated: CASSLVGTATEQPQHF.

The chain uses TRBV10-1 and TRBJ2-7; 12 positions match TRBD2. From germline, CDR1 is WNHNN and CDR2 SYGVQD (reference sequence). This CDR3 has 15 amino acids. Trimming removed 2 bases from V and 4 bases from J; junction bases left unmatched: 3. The CDR3 loop reads CASSEPTSGSYEQYF. In DNA form, the CDR3 reads TGCGCCAGCAGTGAGCCGACTAGCGGGAGTTACGAGCAGTACTTC.

The CDR3 loop is CAISGATLNTEAFF. CDR3 sequence (DNA): TGTGCCATCAGCGGGGCCACGCTGAACACTGAAGCTTTCTTT. This rearrangement joins TRBV10-3 to TRBJ1-1, with D perhaps TRBD1 (5 bases). The CDR3 loop spans 14 amino acids. Trimming shortened V by 6 bases and J by 0 bases, and 11 bases separated the two germline ends. The V gene's germline CDR1 is ENHRY and CDR2 SYGVKD.

The chain recombines TRBV27 with TRBJ2-3; 11 bases map to TRBD2. Germline assignment: CDR1 MNHEY and CDR2 SMNVEV (reference sequence). V trimming: 6 bases; J trimming: 4 bases; junction bases outside the gene matches: 9. The CDR3 sequence is 16 residues long. CDR3 DNA sequence: TGTGCCAGCAGGAACACCTTAGCGGGAGGGGCAGATACGCAGTATTTT. Translated: CASRNTLAGGADTQYF.

V usage is TRBV6-5 and J usage is TRBJ2-5; tentatively, D is TRBD2 (5 bases). Trimming cost V 7 bases and J 3 bases, with 15 bases left between them. The CDR3 contains 14 residues. The germline CDR1 and CDR2 sequences are MNHEY and SVGAGI. The CDR3 DNA reads TGTGCCAGCATTCAGAGGGCCACCAAAGAGACCCAGTACTTC. This encodes CASIQRATKETQYF.

The V call is TRBV4-1, the J call TRBJ2-4; 9 positions agree with TRBD1. The CDR3 loop spans 14 amino acids. CDR1 and CDR2 (germline): MGHRA, YSYEKL. V was pared by 3 bases and J by 5 bases, with 2 bases of the junction left unmatched. CDR3 amino acids: CASSQRTGENIQYF. As DNA, the CDR3 is TGCGCCAGCAGCCAGAGGACAGGGGAAAACATTCAGTACTTC.

The J gene is TRBJ2-1, the V gene TRBV19; D tentatively reads TRBD1 or TRBD2 (5 bases each). The V gene lost 2 bases and the J gene lost 6 bases, with 14 bases spanning the gap. Germline CDR1 and CDR2: LNHDA and SQIVND (reference sequence). The CDR3 sequence is 15 residues long. CDR3 loop: CASSIWGSFSNEQFF. The CDR3 DNA sequence: TGTGCCAGTAGTATATGGGGGAGCTTTAGCAATGAGCAGTTCTTC.

This chain uses TRBV6-5 with TRBJ1-2; 7 bases match TRBD1. CDR1 is MNHEY and CDR2 is SVGAGI in the germline V gene. Germline trimming cut 6 bases from V and 8 bases from J; bases unmatched to any gene: 9. The CDR3 covers 13 residues. CDR3 protein: CASRKGQDGGYTF. As DNA, the CDR3 is TGTGCCAGCAGAAAAGGACAGGACGGGGGCTACACCTTC.

The DNA for the CDR3 is TGTGCCAGCAGTGCGGGGACAGGGGGGAACTATGGCTACACCTTC. Protein sequence: CASSAGTGGNYGYTF. The chain couples TRBV2 to TRBJ1-2; 11 bases match TRBD1. The CDR3 is made up of 15 amino acids. With V trimmed by 4 bases and J by 2 bases, 3 bases remained unmatched. Germline loops: CDR1 SNHLY, CDR2 FYNNEI.

The V gene is TRBV5-8, the J gene TRBJ2-3, with D hard to call. The V end lost 0 bases, the J end lost 1 base, and 6 bases lay between the germline ends. Germline CDR1 is SGHTS and CDR2 is YDEGEE. This CDR3 comprises 14 residues. The CDR3 is CASSLGGGTDTQYF. For the CDR3, the DNA is TGTGCCAGCAGCTTGGGTGGCGGCACAGATACGCAGTATTTT.

The V call is TRBV6-6, the J call TRBJ1-1; 8 bases line up with TRBD1. V shed 6 bases and J 1 base; nucleotides not matched to a gene: 10. The CDR3 loop spans 16 amino acids. Germline V CDR1 and CDR2: MNHNY, SVGAGI (reference sequence). The CDR3 reads CASSRPRGQRNTEAFF. The DNA of the CDR3 is TGTGCCAGCAGCCGCCCCAGGGGGCAGAGGAACACTGAAGCTTTCTTT.

The CDR3 coding sequence is TGTGCCAGCAGCACCCGATTTGGGCGGGGGGGCTTACGAAGCTCCTACAATGAGCAGTTCTTC. It translates to CASSTRFGRGGLRSSYNEQFF. The V gene is TRBV7-6, the J gene TRBJ2-1; TRBD2 matches at 9 bases. The V segment lost 5 bases and the J segment 0 bases; nucleotides outside the gene matches: 20. There are 21 residues in the CDR3. Germline assignment: CDR1 SGHVS and CDR2 FNYEAQ. The whole variable domain, filled in from reference TRBV7-6 and TRBJ2-1, reads GAGVSQSPRYKVTKRGQDVALRCDPISGHVSLYWYRQALGQGPEFLTYFNYEAQQDKSGLPNDRFSAERPEGSISTLTIQRTEQRDSAMYRCASSTRFGRGGLRSSYNEQFFGPGTRLTVL.

The chain joins TRBV5-1 to TRBJ2-3; 7 bases agree with TRBD2. Trimming cost V 4 bases and J 0 bases; bases outside gene matches: 8. This CDR3 has 16 amino acids. CDR1 and CDR2 from the germline V gene are SGHRS and YFSETQ. The CDR3 spells CASSPRLAASTDTQYF. Here the CDR3 DNA reads TGCGCCAGCAGCCCAAGACTAGCAGCTAGCACAGATACGCAGTATTTT.

The CDR3 protein is CATSLGLTYNEQFF. For the CDR3, the DNA is TGTGCCACCAGCCTGGGACTGACATACAATGAGCAGTTCTTC. This chain uses TRBV15 with TRBJ2-1, with D possibly matching TRBD2 (6 bases). CDR3 size: 14 residues. Trimming took off 5 bases at V and 4 bases at J, with 12 bases between the two ends. CDR1 and CDR2 (germline): LNHNV, YYDKDF (reference sequence).

The chain combines TRBV29-1 with TRBJ2-5; 12 bases align to TRBD2. After removal of 7 bases from V and 1 base from J, the junction contained 4 bases not matched to a gene. The CDR3 sequence is 14 residues long. The germline gives CDR1 SQVTM, CDR2 ANQGSEA. CDR3 DNA sequence: TGCAGCGCCCAGACTAGCGGGAGCCAAGAGACCCAGTACTTC. It encodes CSAQTSGSQETQYF. Filled out from reference TRBV29-1 and TRBJ2-5, the complete variable domain reads SAVISQKPSRDICQRGTSLTIQCQVDSQVTMMFWYRQQPGQSLTLIATANQGSEATYESGFVIDKFPISRPNLTFSTLTVSNMSPEDSSIYLCSAQTSGSQETQYFGPGTRLLVL.

This chain uses TRBV19 with TRBJ2-6, with 7 bases fitting TRBD1. The trim removed 7 bases at V and 0 bases at J, leaving 9 bases unmatched. The CDR3 is made up of 17 amino acids. The germline V gene has CDR1 LNHDA and CDR2 SQIVND (reference sequence). The CDR3 nucleotides read TGTGCCAGTAATCCACAGGGGTTCCACTCTGGGGCCAACGTCCTGACTTTC. This translates into CASNPQGFHSGANVLTF.

Only one count was recorded for this clone. The chain couples TRBV13 to TRBJ2-6; D not resolved. Germline assignment: CDR1 PRHDT and CDR2 FYEKMQ (reference sequence). This CDR3 contains 17 residues. Trimming took 1 base from V and 1 from J, leaving 11 bases between them. This chain's CDR3 is CASSLDGTRSGANVLTF. In nucleotides, the CDR3 is TGTGCCAGCAGCTTAGACGGAACCCGGTCTGGGGCCAACGTCCTGACTTTC.

The V and J genes are TRBV2 and TRBJ1-4; D not certain. Trimming removed 6 bases from V and 6 bases from J, with 5 bases in between. The CDR3 runs 11 residues. Germline loops: CDR1 SNHLY, CDR2 FYNNEI. The CDR3 nucleotides read TGTGCCAGCAGCCGCCATGAAAAACTGTTTTTT. Protein sequence: CASSRHEKLFF.

J is TRBJ2-2 and V is TRBV10-3, with D unresolved. There are 16 residues in the CDR3. CDR1 is ENHRY and CDR2 is SYGVKD in the germline V gene. V was pared by 3 bases and J by 0 bases, with 11 bases between. The CDR3 loop is CAISDSVRTNTGELFF. DNA for the CDR3: TGTGCCATCAGTGATTCGGTGCGGACGAACACCGGGGAGCTGTTTTTT.

The CDR3 region is CASSEAQGTYGYTF. CDR3 coding DNA: TGTGCCAGCAGTGAAGCTCAGGGGACCTATGGCTACACCTTC. V usage is TRBV6-1 and J usage is TRBJ1-2, with D possibly TRBD1 on 6 matching bases. The CDR3 runs 14 residues. CDR1 MNHNS and CDR2 SASEGT come from the germline V gene. V lost 0 bases and J lost 4, with 9 bases in between.

This sequence joins TRBV7-9 and TRBJ1-1; perhaps TRBD1 as D (6 bases). Germline CDR1 reads SEHNR; CDR2 reads FQNEAQ (reference sequence). The V end was cut by 0 bases, the J end by 3 bases, with 8 bases between. The CDR3 covers 14 residues. CDR3 nucleotides: TGTGCCAGCAGCTTAGCACAGGGTTACACTGAAGCTTTCTTT. Protein: CASSLAQGYTEAFF.

Written as DNA, the CDR3 is TGTGCCAGCAGCTTAGTTTGGACAGGGGCTTCCGAGCAGTACTTC. Protein sequence: CASSLVWTGASEQYF. The chain joins TRBV11-2 to TRBJ2-7, with TRBD1 matching over 9 bases. The CDR3 runs 15 residues. Trimming at V came to 1 base and at J to 6 bases, leaving 7 bases not matched to a gene. Germline values: CDR1 SGHAT, CDR2 FQNNGV. The full variable domain, in which reference TRBV11-2 and TRBJ2-7 provide the parts outside the CDR3, is EAGVAQSPRYKIIEKRQSVAFWCNPISGHATLYWYQQILGQGPKLLIQFQNNGVVDDSQLPKDRFSAERLKGVDSTLKIQPAKLEDSAVYLCASSLVWTGASEQYFGPGTRLTVT.

This clone has a single count. The V and J genes are TRBV6-6 and TRBJ1-2; D gene unclear. The V gene's germline CDR1 is MNHNY and CDR2 SVGAGI (reference sequence). This CDR3 has 14 residues. V dropped 0 bases and J dropped 7 bases, with 12 bases sitting between them. For the CDR3, the DNA is TGTGCCAGCAGTTACTCGACGGGTCTAGGTGGCTACACCTTC. Its protein product is CASSYSTGLGGYTF.

This clone has just a few counts. The chain carries TRBV11-2 and TRBJ2-7, with TRBD2 as a possible D gene (6 bases). The CDR3 is 14 amino acids. V was pared by 1 base and J by 6 bases, with 13 bases between. The germline gives CDR1 SGHAT, CDR2 FQNNGV. The CDR3: CASSLAPGAGEQYF. CDR3 nucleotides: TGTGCCAGCAGCTTAGCCCCGGGAGCGGGCGAGCAGTACTTC.

The chain links TRBV6-6 to TRBJ2-5, with D perhaps TRBD1 or TRBD2 (6 bases each). V shed 7 bases and J shed 4 bases, with 16 bases lying between them. The CDR3 extends over 14 amino acids. Germline V gives CDR1 MNHNY, CDR2 SVGAGI (reference sequence). Written as DNA, the CDR3 is TGTGCCAGCACTCTACAGGGACTGGGAGAGACCCAGTACTTC. Translated: CASTLQGLGETQYF.

In its sample, this clone was seen a few times. An end of the junction differs from the germline gene, which may be a read error. The chain uses TRBV7-7 and TRBJ2-1, with 12 bases identical to TRBD1. This CDR3 has 18 residues. CDR1 is SSHAT, CDR2 FNYEAQ, per germline (reference sequence). The CDR3 DNA sequence: TGTGCTAGCAGCTTGCGTCCCGGGACAGGGGGCTTGTACAATGAGCAGTTCTTC. Translating it yields CASSLRPGTGGLYNEQFF.

Of note for this clone: The junction shows a germline mismatch at one end, possibly a read error. The gene calls are TRBV7-7 and TRBJ2-5, with D possibly TRBD1 on 6 matching bases. CDR1 is SSHAT, CDR2 FNYEAQ, per germline (reference sequence). The CDR3 is 14 amino acids. CDR3 loop: CASSLGTYQETQYF. CDR3 DNA sequence: TGTGCTAGCAGCTTAGGGACATACCAAGAGACCCAGTACTTC.